The T cell receptor (beta chain) described here comes from a study of T cell changes during pregnancy in multiple sclerosis (dated by TCRdb to about 2019). For the study in its entirety: In women with multiple sclerosis, the researchers looked at how the T cell repertoire shifted as pregnancy progressed.

Libraries were made using the immunoSEQ multiplex PCR assay. Drawn from immuneACCESS, this table holds only the in-frame rearrangements with V and J called that TCRdb kept. Clones are partly lost; checked studies trace under half to an unresolved V gene and leave the rest unexplained. The sample data list 90,000 to 120,000 clones, and approximately 90% of these were observed just once. Together, the top ten hold about 3% of the sample. A word on this clone: Its specific antigen is unknown. Base-call qualities are not available, and no considerably larger clone is one nucleotide away.

The CDR3, cysteine through phenylalanine, is 15 amino acids long. The DNA shown is the 45-base CDR3, in frame from base 1. Reading the germline V gene (reference sequence) gives CDR1 SGHKS and CDR2 YYEKEE. After removal of 4 bases from V and 0 bases from J, the junction retains 2 bases not matched to a gene. Here the sequenced sample was peripheral blood, taken after pregnancy. The TCR sequence derives from a female donor with multiple sclerosis, enrolled in a pregnancy study. This chain is built from TRBV5-5 and TRBJ1-3; TRBD1 lines up with 9 middle nucleotides. The bases are TGTGCCAGCAGCGCGGGACAGGGCTCTGGAAACACCATATATTTT. It specifies CASSAGQGSGNTIYF.